Listed here are 21 T cell receptor beta chains from one sample, sequenced in a study of T cell clonality in common variable immunodeficiency (dated by TCRdb to the mid-2010s). Library creation used the immunoSEQ multiplex PCR assay. The immuneACCESS repertoire file appears here via TCRdb, limited to in-frame rearrangements. These files lack a portion of the clones; in checked studies, under half of the deficit traces to unresolved V genes, and the cause of the others is not known. The sample counts about 52,000 clones, each observed more than once. Of the sample, 5% to 7% falls within the top ten clones. The material sequenced was peripheral blood mononuclear cells. Every receptor here comes from a person aged 18 to 75 in good health.

This clone has more than one count but fewer than ten. The sequence runs out 3 residues before the end of the CDR3; the remainder is reconstructed from the germline J gene. This chain uses TRBV19 with TRBJ2-7; no firm D call. Germline lookup yields CDR1 LNHDA and CDR2 SQIVND (reference sequence). The CDR3 is made up of 16 amino acids. Trimming removed 5 bases from V and 3 bases from J, with 20 bases in between. CDR3 DNA (partial): TGTGCCAGTAGTCCCGGAGTGGGCTCGGTACACTACGAG. Residues: CASSPGVGSVHYE. The complete CDR3 protein is CASSPGVGSVHYEQYF.

This clone was picked up many times. The sequence runs out 3 residues before the end of the CDR3; the remainder is reconstructed from the germline J gene. The gene calls are TRBV5-1 and TRBJ2-1; 10 bases match TRBD2. Germline-derived CDR1 and CDR2 are SGHRS and YFSETQ. The length of the CDR3 is 13 residues. Trimming removed 7 bases from V and 8 bases from J; junction bases left unmatched: 6. Partial CDR3 DNA: TGCGCCAGCGGCCTAGCGGGAGTCTATGAG. Translated, it gives CASGLAGVYE. The entire CDR3 protein reads CASGLAGVYEQFF. The complete variable domain, with remaining parts taken from reference TRBV5-1 and TRBJ2-1, reads KAGVTQTPRYLIKTRGQQVTLSCSPISGHRSVSWYQQTPGQGLQFLFEYFSETQRNKGNFPGRFSGRQFSNSRSEMNVSTLELGDSALYLCASGLAGVYEQFFGPGTRLTVL.

This clone was seen ten or more times. The DNA ends 3 residues before the CDR3 does, and the rest of the CDR3 is filled in from the germline J gene. The rearrangement joins TRBV20-1 to TRBJ2-7, with D possibly TRBD1 on 6 matching bases. Trimming stripped 4 bases from V and 1 base from J, with 14 bases between. CDR3 length: 14 residues. Germline V lookup: CDR1 DFQATT, CDR2 SNEGSKA (reference sequence). CDR3: CSANGQFLSYEQYF. The CDR3 bases that were read are TGCAGTGCTAATGGACAGTTTTTATCCTACGAG.

At least ten counts were recorded for this clone. Coverage ceases 3 residues before the CDR3 finishes, and the germline J gene fills in the end. The chain has TRBV12-3 or TRBV12-4 and TRBJ1-5, with D possibly matching TRBD1 (5 bases). This CDR3 spans 13 amino acids. The germline V and J ends were trimmed by 5 bases and 9 bases, with 14 bases remaining between them. CDR3 DNA (partial): TGTGCCAGCAGTACGACAGTCTCAGGGCCC. This translates into CASSTTVSGP. The whole CDR3 protein is CASSTTVSGPQHF.

On this clone itself: The CDR3 goes on 3 residues after the read ends, and that part is filled in from the germline J gene. This rearrangement joins TRBV7-2 to TRBJ2-1; D is unclear. The CDR3 contains 13 residues. Germline values: CDR1 SGHTA, CDR2 FQGNSA. V lost 2 bases, J lost 9 bases, and 11 bases lay in between. The CDR3 DNA, read in part, is TGTGCCAGCAGCTTAAAATACCTCGGTGAG. Translated: CASSLKYLGE. The complete CDR3 reads CASSLKYLGEQFF.

This clone was counted ten times or more. The read terminates 3 residues ahead of where the CDR3 ends, so the germline J gene completes it. V is TRBV19 and J is TRBJ2-7; 9 bases match TRBD1. Trimming took 7 bases from V and 0 from J; bases not matched to a gene: 7. Per the germline V gene, CDR1 is LNHDA and CDR2 is SQIVND (reference sequence). The CDR3 covers 15 residues. CDR3 residues: CASTRGTGPSYEQYF. Partial CDR3 DNA: TGTGCCAGTACCCGAGGGACAGGGCCCTCCTACGAG.

At least ten counts were recorded for this clone. With the read ending 3 residues before the CDR3 end, the germline J gene is used to fill in that end. The rearrangement uses TRBV14 and TRBJ1-3; 7 positions agree with TRBD1. Germline CDR1 SGHDN, CDR2 FVKESK. V trimming: 4 bases; J trimming: 4 bases; junction bases outside the gene matches: 4. The CDR3 consists of 14 residues. Incomplete CDR3 DNA: TGTGCCAGCAGCCCGGGGACAGCGGGAAACACC. This gives the protein CASSPGTAGNT. The full CDR3 sequence reads CASSPGTAGNTIYF.

On this clone itself: The sequence runs out 3 residues before the end of the CDR3; the remainder is reconstructed from the germline J gene. This rearrangement joins TRBV25-1 to TRBJ2-1, with 12 bases identical to TRBD2. The CDR3 spans 15 residues. Germline CDR1 and CDR2: MGHDK and SYGVNS. Trimming took 7 bases from V and 5 from J; bases not matched to a gene: 6. CDR3 DNA, as far as it was read: TGTGCCAGCACACTGCTAGCGGGAGGGCACAATGAG. This sequence encodes CASTLLAGGHNE. In full, the CDR3 is CASTLLAGGHNEQFF.

Many counts were recorded for this clone. The CDR3 end lies 3 residues beyond the end of the read and is filled in from the germline J gene. V and J are TRBV5-1 and TRBJ2-5; 7 nucleotides line up with TRBD2. There are 14 residues in the CDR3. V lost 4 bases to trimming and J lost 3 bases; unmatched junction nucleotides: 6. Germline V CDR1 and CDR2: SGHRS, YFSETQ. CDR3 DNA, as far as it was read: TGCGCCAGCAGCCGGGGTGCGGGAGAAGAGACC. Residues: CASSRGAGEET. The CDR3 in full is CASSRGAGEETQYF.

This clone has a handful of counts. The CDR3 is cut off 3 residues early in the read; its end comes from the germline J gene. The chain employs TRBV20-1 and TRBJ2-1; a weak D match, TRBD2 (6 bases). Germline CDR1 DFQATT, CDR2 SNEGSKA (reference sequence). There are 15 residues in the CDR3. Trimming shortened V by 3 bases and J by 4 bases, and 16 bases separated the two germline ends. The CDR3 sequence: CSASTGTHFYNEQFF. The sequenced CDR3 bases are TGCAGTGCTAGTACCGGGACTCACTTTTACAATGAG.

This clone was detected ten times or more. The missing CDR3 end, 3 residues past where the read stops, is filled in from the germline J gene. This chain uses TRBV7-3 with TRBJ2-3; weak D call: TRBD2 (5 bases). The CDR3 has 13 residues. Germline CDR1 reads SGHTA; CDR2 reads FQGTGA. Trimming took off 4 bases at V and 5 bases at J, with 10 bases between the two ends. The sequenced CDR3 bases are TGTGCCAGCAGCTCTGGAAGCGGAGATACG. It is translated as CASSSGSGDT. The complete CDR3 sequence is CASSSGSGDTQYF.

This clone was seen repeatedly, ten times or more. The read finishes 3 residues shy of the CDR3 end, and the germline J gene is used to complete it. V and J are TRBV12-3 or TRBV12-4 and TRBJ2-3; TRBD1 or TRBD2 may be the D gene (8 bases each). The V end was cut by 5 bases, the J end by 5 bases, with 17 bases between. The CDR3 contains 15 residues. The CDR3 sequence: CASSLGQGLGDTQYF. The covered CDR3 bases are TGTGCCAGCAGTCTAGGACAGGGACTAGGAGATACG.

This clone was seen at least ten times. The CDR3 end falls 3 residues outside the read, so it is completed with the germline J gene. The chain combines TRBV6-4 with TRBJ2-1, with TRBD2 identical over 7 bases. The CDR3 has 14 amino acids. Unmatched junction bases numbered 8, after V lost 6 bases and J lost 6 bases. Germline CDR1 MRHNA, CDR2 SNTAGT. The CDR3 DNA, read in part, is TGTGCCAGCAGCCGGAGGGGAGGGTTCAATGAG. Protein sequence: CASSRRGGFNE. The full CDR3 is CASSRRGGFNEQFF.

Of note for this clone: The CDR3 is cut off 3 residues early in the read; its end comes from the germline J gene. The chain employs TRBV7-8 and TRBJ1-2; 8 bases map to TRBD1. CDR3 length equals 14 residues. V shed 5 bases, J shed 2 bases, and the junction held 4 bases outside the gene matches. Germline V gene lookup returns CDR1 SGHVS and CDR2 FQNEAQ. The CDR3 DNA, read in part, is TGTGCCAGCAGCCCCAGGACAGGGAACTATGGC. Translating it yields CASSPRTGNYG. The whole CDR3 is CASSPRTGNYGYTF.

This clone has at least ten counts. The read gets to within 3 residues of the CDR3 end, and the germline J gene fills in the rest. The chain couples TRBV6-7 to TRBJ1-2; 8 bases map to TRBD1. TRBV6-7 is known as an ORF, though its function is uncertain. With 8 bases clipped from V and 4 bases from J, the junction kept 9 bases outside the gene matches. The CDR3 is 14 residues long. Partial CDR3 DNA: TGTGCCAGCCTGTGGGACAGGTTAAGCTATGGC. Amino acids: CASLWDRLSYG. The whole CDR3 reads CASLWDRLSYGYTF.

With respect to this clone: The CDR3 end falls 3 residues outside the read, so it is completed with the germline J gene. This chain links TRBV7-9 with TRBJ1-2; D gene unclear. CDR3 length equals 15 residues. The germline V and J ends were trimmed by 5 bases and 4 bases, with 17 bases remaining between them. Looked up from germline, CDR1 is SEHNR and CDR2 is FQNEAQ (reference sequence). The DNA read from the CDR3 is TGTGCCAGCAGCCGGTCCGACACGCCGTTCTATGGC. Translation: CASSRSDTPFYG. The whole CDR3 sequence reads CASSRSDTPFYGYTF. Full variable domain (missing parts from reference TRBV7-9 and TRBJ1-2): DTGVSQNPRHKITKRGQNVTFRCDPISEHNRLYWYRQTLGQGPEFLTYFQNEAQLEKSRLLSDRFSAERPKGSFSTLEIQRTEQGDSAMYLCASSRSDTPFYGYTFGSGTRLTVV.

This clone was counted at least ten times. The CDR3 extends 3 residues past the end of the read, so its final part is completed from the germline J gene. The rearrangement links TRBV28 to TRBJ2-1; tentative D call: TRBD2 (6 bases). V lost 5 bases and J 0 bases, leaving 11 bases between the germline ends. In germline, CDR1 is MDHEN, CDR2 SYDVKM. The CDR3 is 15 residues long. CDR3 DNA (partial): TGTGCCAGCAGTCCGGGGAGGAGCTCCTACAATGAG. Its translation is CASSPGRSSYNE. The whole CDR3 sequence is CASSPGRSSYNEQFF.

This clone was counted at least ten times. The read comes to an end 3 residues before the CDR3 does, leaving the germline J gene to fill in the end. This rearrangement joins TRBV7-2 to TRBJ2-5, with TRBD2 identical over 11 bases. V lost 3 bases to trimming and J lost 2 bases; unmatched junction nucleotides: 2. Germline values: CDR1 SGHTA, CDR2 FQGNSA. The CDR3 contains 15 residues. CDR3 in amino acids: CASSLGLAAQETQYF. The covered CDR3 bases are TGTGCCAGCAGCTTGGGACTAGCGGCGCAAGAGACC.

This clone was counted many times. The CDR3 end is not reached by the read, which stops 3 residues before it; the germline J gene fills it in. The rearrangement uses TRBV20-1 and TRBJ2-7, with D unresolved. The V end lost 1 base, the J end lost 0 bases, and 13 bases lay between the germline ends. Germline-derived CDR1 and CDR2 are DFQATT and SNEGSKA (reference sequence). The CDR3 is 15 residues long. The CDR3 sequence: CSARAPGVFSYEQYF. The sequenced part of the CDR3 DNA is TGCAGTGCTAGAGCCCCAGGAGTGTTCTCCTACGAG.

Points on this clone: This may stem from a read error, because a much larger clone lies one nucleotide away. The CDR3 sequence: CSARGQGRNQPQHF. The part of the CDR3 DNA that was read is TGCAGTGCTAGAGGACAGGGGCGCAATCAGCCC. This chain links TRBV20-1 with TRBJ1-5; 8 nucleotides line up with TRBD1. The read stops 3 residues short of the end of the CDR3; the missing end is completed from the germline J gene. The CDR3 consists of 14 residues. Germline CDR1 DFQATT, CDR2 SNEGSKA (reference sequence). V was pared by 1 base and J by 2 bases, with 1 base of the junction left unmatched.

By frequency in the sample, this clone is medium-sized (0.01 to 0.1%). The read gets to within 3 residues of the CDR3 end, and the germline J gene fills in the rest. The V gene is TRBV14, the J gene TRBJ2-3, with TRBD1 identical over 11 bases. The CDR3 runs 16 residues. The V and J ends lost 4 bases and 5 bases, in that order; junction bases with no gene match: 8. Germline V gene data show CDR1 as SGHDN and CDR2 as FVKESK. The CDR3 sequence is CASSPRTGGIIDTQYF. The covered CDR3 bases are TGTGCCAGCAGCCCGAGGACAGGGGGCATCATAGATACG. Variable domain in full (rest from reference TRBV14 and TRBJ2-3): EAGVTQFPSHSVIEKGQTVTLRCDPISGHDNLYWYRRVMGKEIKFLLHFVKESKQDESGMPNNRFLAERTGGTYSTLKVQPAELEDSGVYFCASSPRTGGIIDTQYFGPGTRLTVL.